The 6 T cell receptor beta chains presented below share a single source sample, sequenced in a study of blood T cell repertoires in COVID-19. Using immunoSEQ multiplex PCR, the repertoire was profiled, and TCRdb retains in-frame clones only, with some absent. The table shows 150,000 to 200,000 clones, with 80% to 90% occurring only once. Source material: peripheral blood. The receptors shown here come from a woman in her 70s with COVID-19, enrolled during active disease.

This chain links TRBV19 with TRBJ2-1; 8 bases align to TRBD1. Germline V gives CDR1 LNHDA, CDR2 SQIVND (reference sequence). With 1 base clipped from V and 6 bases from J, the junction kept 5 bases outside the gene matches. The CDR3 totals 15 residues. The CDR3 sequence: CASSIGAGGPNEQFF. As DNA, the CDR3 is TGTGCCAGTAGTATAGGGGCAGGGGGCCCCAATGAGCAGTTCTTC. Filled out from reference TRBV19 and TRBJ2-1, the complete variable domain reads DGGITQSPKYLFRKEGQNVTLSCEQNLNHDAMYWYRQDPGQGLRLIYYSQIVNDFQKGDIAEGYSVSREKKESFPLTVTSAQKNPTAFYLCASSIGAGGPNEQFFGPGTRLTVL.

The chain has TRBV6-4 and TRBJ2-1; weak D call: TRBD2 (6 bases). The CDR3 totals 13 residues. The V and J ends lost 6 bases and 4 bases respectively, with 10 bases between them. Germline lookup yields CDR1 MRHNA and CDR2 SNTAGT. The CDR3: CASRRDFYNEQFF. For the CDR3, the DNA is TGTGCCAGCAGACGGGACTTTTACAATGAGCAGTTCTTC.

V is TRBV6-6 and J is TRBJ2-7; TRBD2 is a possible D gene (5 bases). The CDR3 spans 15 residues. Trimming stripped 0 bases from V and 0 bases from J, with 9 bases between. Germline lookup yields CDR1 MNHNY and CDR2 SVGAGI (reference sequence). DNA for the CDR3: TGTGCCAGCAGTTACTCGTCCGGGATCTCCTACGAGCAGTACTTC. Its protein is CASSYSSGISYEQYF.

The rearrangement links TRBV2 to TRBJ1-1; TRBD1 matches 7 bases. The junction had 7 bases not matched to a gene; V was cut back by 4 bases and J by 8 bases. Germline V gene lookup returns CDR1 SNHLY and CDR2 FYNNEI. The CDR3 consists of 13 residues. The CDR3 DNA is TGTGCCAGCAGTGCCTTCGGGACAGAAGAAGCTTTCTTT. Translating it yields CASSAFGTEEAFF.

This clone occurred once. The chain combines TRBV7-2 with TRBJ2-1; D not resolved. Germline values: CDR1 SGHTA, CDR2 FQGNSA. CDR3 length: 15 amino acids. Trimming pared 1 base from V and 0 bases from J, leaving 7 bases between. The CDR3 protein is CASSLEPFSYNEQFF. The CDR3 DNA follows: TGTGCCAGCAGCTTAGAGCCCTTCTCCTACAATGAGCAGTTCTTC.

In the case of this clone: Germline and junction disagree at one end, which may indicate a read error. The chain carries TRBV7-3 and TRBJ2-1; the match to TRBD2 covers 8 bases. This CDR3 contains 16 residues. Germline assignment: CDR1 SGHTA and CDR2 FQGTGA. CDR3 residues: CASSLIFGGGYNEQFF. Written as DNA, the CDR3 is TGTGCCAGCAGCTTAATTTTCGGCGGGGGGTACAACGAGCAGTTCTTC. Drawing the rest from reference TRBV7-3 and TRBJ2-1, the complete variable domain is GAGVSQTPSNKVTEKGKYVELRCDPISGHTALYWYRQSLGQGPEFLIYFQGTGAADDSGLPNDRFFAVRPEGSVSTLKIQRTERGDSAVYLCASSLIFGGGYNEQFFGPGTRLTVL.